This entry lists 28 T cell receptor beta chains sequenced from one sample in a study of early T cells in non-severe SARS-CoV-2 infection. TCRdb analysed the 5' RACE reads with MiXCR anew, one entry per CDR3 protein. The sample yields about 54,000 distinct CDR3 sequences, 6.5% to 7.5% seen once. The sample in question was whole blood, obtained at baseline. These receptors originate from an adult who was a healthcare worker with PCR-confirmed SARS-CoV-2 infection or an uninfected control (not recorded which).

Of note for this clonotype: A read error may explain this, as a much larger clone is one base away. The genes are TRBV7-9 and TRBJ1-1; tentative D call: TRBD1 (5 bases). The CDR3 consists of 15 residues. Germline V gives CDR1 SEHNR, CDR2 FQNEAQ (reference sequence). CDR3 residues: CASSLALAGNTEALF. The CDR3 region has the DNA TGTGCCAGCAGCTTAGCGCTGGCAGGGAACACTGAAGCTCTCTTT.

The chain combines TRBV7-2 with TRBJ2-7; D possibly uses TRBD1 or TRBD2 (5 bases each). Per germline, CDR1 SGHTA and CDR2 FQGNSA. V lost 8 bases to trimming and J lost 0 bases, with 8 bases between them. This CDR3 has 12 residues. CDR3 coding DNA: TGTGCCAGCGGGACGTTCTCCTACGAGCAGTACTTC. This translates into CASGTFSYEQYF.

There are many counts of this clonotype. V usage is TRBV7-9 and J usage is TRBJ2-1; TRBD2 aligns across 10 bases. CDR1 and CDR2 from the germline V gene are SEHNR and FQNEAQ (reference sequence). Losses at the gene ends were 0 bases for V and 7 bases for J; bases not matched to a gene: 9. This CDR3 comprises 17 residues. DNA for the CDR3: TGTGCCAGCAGCTTAGCGGCGGGGACTAGCGAGAATAATGAGCAGTTCTTC. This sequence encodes CASSLAAGTSENNEQFF.

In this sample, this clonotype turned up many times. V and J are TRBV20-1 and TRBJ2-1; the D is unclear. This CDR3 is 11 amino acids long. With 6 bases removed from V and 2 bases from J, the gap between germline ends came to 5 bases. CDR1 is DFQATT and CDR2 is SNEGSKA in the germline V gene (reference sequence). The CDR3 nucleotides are TGCAGTGCGCGGCCCTACAATGAGCAGTTCTTC. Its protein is CSARPYNEQFF.

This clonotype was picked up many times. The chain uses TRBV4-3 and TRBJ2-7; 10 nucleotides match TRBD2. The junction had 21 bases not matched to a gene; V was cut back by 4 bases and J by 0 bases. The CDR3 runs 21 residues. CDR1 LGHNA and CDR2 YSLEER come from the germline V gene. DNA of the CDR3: TGCGCCAGCAGCCTCAAACCCCAAGGGGGTCCTAGCGGGGGATACTCCTACGAGCAGTACTTC. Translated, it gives CASSLKPQGGPSGGYSYEQYF.

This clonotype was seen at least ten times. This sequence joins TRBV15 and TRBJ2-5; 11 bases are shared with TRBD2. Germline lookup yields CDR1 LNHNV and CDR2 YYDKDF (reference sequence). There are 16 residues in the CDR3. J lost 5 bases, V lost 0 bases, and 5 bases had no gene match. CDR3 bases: TGTGCCACCAGCAGAGATCTAGCGGGGGGCGCGGAGACCCAGTACTTC. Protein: CATSRDLAGGAETQYF.

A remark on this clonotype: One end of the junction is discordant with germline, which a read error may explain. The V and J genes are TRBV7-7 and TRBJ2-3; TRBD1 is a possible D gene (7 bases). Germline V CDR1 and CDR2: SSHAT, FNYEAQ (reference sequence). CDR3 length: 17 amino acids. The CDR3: CASSPGGGYRKSDTQYF. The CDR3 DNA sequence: TGTGCTAGCAGCCCAGGAGGGGGCTATCGAAAATCAGATACGCAGTATTTT. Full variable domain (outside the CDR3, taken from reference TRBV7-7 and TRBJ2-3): GAGVSQSPRYKVTKRGQDVTLRCDPISSHATLYWYQQALGQGPEFLTYFNYEAQPDKSGLPSDRFSAERPEGSISTLTIQRTEQRDSAMYRCASSPGGGYRKSDTQYFGPGTRLTVL.

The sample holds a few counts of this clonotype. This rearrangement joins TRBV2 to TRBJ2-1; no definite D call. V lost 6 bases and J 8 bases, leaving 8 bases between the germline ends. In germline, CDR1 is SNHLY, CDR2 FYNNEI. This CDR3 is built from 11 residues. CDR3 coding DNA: TGTGCCAGCAGCCCCAGTCATGAGCAGTTCTTC. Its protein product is CASSPSHEQFF.

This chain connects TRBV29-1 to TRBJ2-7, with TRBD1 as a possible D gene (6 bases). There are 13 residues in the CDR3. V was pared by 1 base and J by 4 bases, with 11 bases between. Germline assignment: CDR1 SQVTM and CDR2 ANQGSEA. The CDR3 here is CSVEGGQSYEQYF. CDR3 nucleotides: TGCAGCGTTGAAGGGGGGCAAAGTTACGAGCAGTACTTC.

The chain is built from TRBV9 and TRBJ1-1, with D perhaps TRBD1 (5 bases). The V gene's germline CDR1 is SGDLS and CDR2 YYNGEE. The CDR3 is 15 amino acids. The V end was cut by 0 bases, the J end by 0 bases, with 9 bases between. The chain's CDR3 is CASSVVKGMNTEAFF. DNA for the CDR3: TGTGCCAGCAGCGTAGTAAAGGGGATGAACACTGAAGCTTTCTTT.

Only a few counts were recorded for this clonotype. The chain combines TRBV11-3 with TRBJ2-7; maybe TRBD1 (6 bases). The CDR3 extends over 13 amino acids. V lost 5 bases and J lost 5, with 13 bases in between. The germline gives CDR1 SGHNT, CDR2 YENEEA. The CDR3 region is CASSPGTIHEQYF. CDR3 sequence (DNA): TGTGCCAGCAGCCCCGGGACAATCCACGAGCAGTACTTC.

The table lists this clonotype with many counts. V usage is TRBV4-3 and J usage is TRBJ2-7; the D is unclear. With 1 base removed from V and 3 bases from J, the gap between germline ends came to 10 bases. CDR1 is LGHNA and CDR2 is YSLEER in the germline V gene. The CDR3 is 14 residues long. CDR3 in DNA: TGCGCCAGCAGCCAAGTAGTTTTGTTCTACGAGCAGTACTTC. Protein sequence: CASSQVVLFYEQYF.

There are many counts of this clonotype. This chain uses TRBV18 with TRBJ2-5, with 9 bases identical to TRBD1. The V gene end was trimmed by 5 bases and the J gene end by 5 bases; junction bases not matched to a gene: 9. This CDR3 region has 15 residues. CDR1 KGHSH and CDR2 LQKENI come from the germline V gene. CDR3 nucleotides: TGTGCCAGCTCATCGTCCGACAGGGGGACGGAGACCCAGTACTTC. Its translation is CASSSSDRGTETQYF.

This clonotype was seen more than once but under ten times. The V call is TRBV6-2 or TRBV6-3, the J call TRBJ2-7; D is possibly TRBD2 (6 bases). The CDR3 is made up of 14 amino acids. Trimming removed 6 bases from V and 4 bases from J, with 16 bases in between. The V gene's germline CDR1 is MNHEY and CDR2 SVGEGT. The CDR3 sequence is CASRFTGTDYEQYF. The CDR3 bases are TGTGCCAGCAGATTTACCGGGACTGATTACGAGCAGTACTTC.

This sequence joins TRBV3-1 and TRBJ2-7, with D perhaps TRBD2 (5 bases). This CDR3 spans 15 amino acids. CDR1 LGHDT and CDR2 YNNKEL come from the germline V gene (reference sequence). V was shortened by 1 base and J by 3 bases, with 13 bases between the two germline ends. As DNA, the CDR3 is TGTGCCAGCAGCCAAGCAGTTACAGACTACTACGAGCAGTACTTC. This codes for CASSQAVTDYYEQYF.

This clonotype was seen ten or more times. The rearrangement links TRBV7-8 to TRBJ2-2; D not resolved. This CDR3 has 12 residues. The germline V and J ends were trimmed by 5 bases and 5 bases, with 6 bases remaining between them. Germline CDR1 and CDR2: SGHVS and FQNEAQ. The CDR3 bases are TGTGCCAGCAGCCAAGTTACCGGGGAGCTGTTTTTT. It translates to CASSQVTGELFF.

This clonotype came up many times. CDR3 region: CATKPGTGLVNEQFF. For the CDR3, the DNA is TGTGCCACGAAACCCGGGACAGGGTTAGTGAATGAGCAGTTCTTC. This chain links TRBV10-3 with TRBJ2-1, with 9 bases identical to TRBD1. The CDR3 runs 15 residues. Germline CDR1 and CDR2: ENHRY and SYGVKD. J was trimmed by 7 bases and V by 10 bases; bases with no gene match: 14.

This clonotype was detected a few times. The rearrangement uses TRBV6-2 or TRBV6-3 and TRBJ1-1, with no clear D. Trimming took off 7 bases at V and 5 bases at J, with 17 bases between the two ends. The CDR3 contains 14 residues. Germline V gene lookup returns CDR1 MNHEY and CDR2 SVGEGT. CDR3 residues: CASTPGGSRTEAFF. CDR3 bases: TGTGCCAGCACCCCGGGAGGGAGCCGGACTGAAGCTTTCTTT.

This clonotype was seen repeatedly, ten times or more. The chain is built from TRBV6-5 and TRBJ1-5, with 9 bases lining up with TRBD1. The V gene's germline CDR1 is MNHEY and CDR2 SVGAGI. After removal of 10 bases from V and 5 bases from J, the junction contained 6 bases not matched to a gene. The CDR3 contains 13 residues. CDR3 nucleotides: TGTGCCACCAAACAGGGGGCATATCAGCCCCAGCATTTT. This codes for CATKQGAYQPQHF.

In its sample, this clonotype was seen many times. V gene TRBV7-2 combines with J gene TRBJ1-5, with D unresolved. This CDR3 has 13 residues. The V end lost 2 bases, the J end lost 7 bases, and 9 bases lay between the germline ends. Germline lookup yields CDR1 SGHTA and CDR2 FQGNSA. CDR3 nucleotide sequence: TGTGCCAGCAGCTTATCGGGTTTCCAGCCCCAGCATTTT. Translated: CASSLSGFQPQHF.

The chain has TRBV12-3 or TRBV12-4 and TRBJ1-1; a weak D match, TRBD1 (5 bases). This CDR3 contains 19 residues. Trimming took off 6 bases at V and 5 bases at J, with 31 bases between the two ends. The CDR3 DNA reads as TGTGCCAGCAGCCCGGTTGGGGCTCTCGTAGTGGGTGTAAGGACTGAAGCTTTCTTT. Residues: CASSPVGALVVGVRTEAFF.

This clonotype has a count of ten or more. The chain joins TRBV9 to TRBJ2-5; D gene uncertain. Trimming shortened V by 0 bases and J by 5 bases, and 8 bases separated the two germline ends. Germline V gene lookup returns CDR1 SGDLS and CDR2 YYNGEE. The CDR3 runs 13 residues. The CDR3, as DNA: TGTGCCAGCAGCGTAGGAACGAGGGAGACCCAGTACTTC. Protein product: CASSVGTRETQYF.

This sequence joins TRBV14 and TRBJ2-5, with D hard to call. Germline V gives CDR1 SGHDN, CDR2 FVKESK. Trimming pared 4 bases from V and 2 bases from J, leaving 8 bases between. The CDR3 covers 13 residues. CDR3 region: CASSRDGQETQYF. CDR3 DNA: TGTGCCAGCAGCCGCGACGGGCAAGAGACCCAGTACTTC. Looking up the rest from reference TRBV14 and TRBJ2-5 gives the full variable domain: EAGVTQFPSHSVIEKGQTVTLRCDPISGHDNLYWYRRVMGKEIKFLLHFVKESKQDESGMPNNRFLAERTGGTYSTLKVQPAELEDSGVYFCASSRDGQETQYFGPGTRLLVL.

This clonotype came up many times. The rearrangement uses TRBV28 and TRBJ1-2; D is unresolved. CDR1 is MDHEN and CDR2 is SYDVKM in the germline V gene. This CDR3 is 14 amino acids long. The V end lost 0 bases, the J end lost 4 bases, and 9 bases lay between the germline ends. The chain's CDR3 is CASSLWGVAYGYTF. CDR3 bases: TGTGCCAGCAGTTTATGGGGAGTGGCCTATGGCTACACCTTC.

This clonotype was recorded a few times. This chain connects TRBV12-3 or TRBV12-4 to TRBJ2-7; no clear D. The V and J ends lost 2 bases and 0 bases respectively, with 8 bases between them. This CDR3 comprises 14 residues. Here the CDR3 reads CASSLSASSYEQYF. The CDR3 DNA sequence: TGTGCCAGCAGTTTATCGGCTAGCTCCTACGAGCAGTACTTC.

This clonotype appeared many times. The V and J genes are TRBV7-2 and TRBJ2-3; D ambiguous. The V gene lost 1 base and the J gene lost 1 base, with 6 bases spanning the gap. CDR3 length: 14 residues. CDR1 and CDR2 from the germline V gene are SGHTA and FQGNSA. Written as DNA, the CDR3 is TGTGCCAGCAGCTTAGTAATCGGCACAGATACGCAGTATTTT. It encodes CASSLVIGTDTQYF. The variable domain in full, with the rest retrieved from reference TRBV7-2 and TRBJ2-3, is GAGVSQSPSNKVTEKGKDVELRCDPISGHTALYWYRQSLGQGLEFLIYFQGNSAPDKSGLPSDRFSAERTGGSVSTLTIQRTQQEDSAVYLCASSLVIGTDTQYFGPGTRLTVL.

CDR3 nucleotide sequence: TGCAGTGCTATGGGAGGATATGAGCAGTTCTTC. Protein sequence: CSAMGGYEQFF. The chain has TRBV20-1 and TRBJ2-1, with a weak D call TRBD2 (6 bases). V was shortened by 4 bases and J by 8 bases, with 9 bases between the two germline ends. The germline V gene has CDR1 DFQATT and CDR2 SNEGSKA (reference sequence). The CDR3 loop spans 11 amino acids.

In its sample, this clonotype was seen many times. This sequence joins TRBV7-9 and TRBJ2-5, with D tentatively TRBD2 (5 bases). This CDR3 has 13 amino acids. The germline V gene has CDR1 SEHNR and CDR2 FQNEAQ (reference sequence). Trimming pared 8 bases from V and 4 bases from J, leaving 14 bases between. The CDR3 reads CASFASPGETQYF. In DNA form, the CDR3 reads TGTGCCAGCTTTGCTAGCCCGGGAGAGACCCAGTACTTC. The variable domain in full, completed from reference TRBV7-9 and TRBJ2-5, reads DTGVSQNPRHKITKRGQNVTFRCDPISEHNRLYWYRQTLGQGPEFLTYFQNEAQLEKSRLLSDRFSAERPKGSFSTLEIQRTEQGDSAMYLCASFASPGETQYFGPGTRLLVL.